The 24 T cell receptor beta chains listed next were all sequenced from one sample in a study of blood T cell repertoires in COVID-19. Clones were read by immunoSEQ multiplex PCR, and TCRdb kept only the in-frame ones, dropping some. Among more than 200,000 clones listed, roughly 80% were seen once. The sequenced sample was peripheral blood. These receptor sequences come from a man at least 80 years old with acute or convalescent COVID-19.

Comments on this clone: The sample has other DNA sequences that encode this CDR3 too. The chain employs TRBV5-1 and TRBJ1-2; D gene uncertain. The CDR3 covers 13 residues. Germline CDR1 reads SGHRS; CDR2 reads YFSETQ. V was pared by 1 base and J by 2 bases, with 6 bases between. CDR3 amino acids: CASSLSQNYGYTF. For the CDR3, the DNA is TGCGCCAGCAGCTTGTCTCAGAACTATGGCTACACCTTC.

The gene calls are TRBV21-1 and TRBJ2-7; the D call of TRBD2 is as the table states it, not checked on the DNA. TRBV21-1 constitutes a pseudogene. The CDR3 is 14 amino acids. Written as DNA, the CDR3 is TGTGCCAGCAGCAATGTGAGCGGGGATGACGAGCAGTACTTC. Protein: CASSNVSGDDEQYF.

V and J are TRBV27 and TRBJ1-1, with 10 bases identical to TRBD1. With V trimmed by 6 bases and J by 3 bases, 10 bases remained unmatched. The CDR3 runs to 16 residues. Germline CDR1 reads MNHEY; CDR2 reads SMNVEV (reference sequence). CDR3 in amino acids: CASSLGQGGWDTEAFF. In DNA, the CDR3 is TGTGCCAGCAGCCTCGGACAGGGGGGATGGGACACTGAAGCTTTCTTT.

This clone was seen a handful of times. The gene calls are TRBV30 and TRBJ1-2; 10 nucleotides line up with TRBD1. Germline loops: CDR1 GTSNPN, CDR2 SVGIG (reference sequence). V lost 3 bases to trimming and J lost 5 bases; unmatched junction nucleotides: 12. This CDR3 region has 16 residues. In DNA form, the CDR3 reads TGTGCCTGGAGATCTCGGACAGGGGGTAAGGTGTATGGCTACACCTTC. Its protein is CAWRSRTGGKVYGYTF.

This clone was detected once. The CDR3 DNA follows: TGTGCCACCAGTGATTCCGGGACAGGGAGTTCGGAGCAGCAGTTCTTC. Translating it yields CATSDSGTGSSEQQFF. This chain joins TRBV24-1 and TRBJ2-1; 9 bases are a match to TRBD1. CDR3 size: 16 residues. Germline CDR1 reads KGHDR; CDR2 reads SFDVKD. J was trimmed by 11 bases and V by 2 bases; bases with no gene match: 12.

This clone was counted a few times. The chain couples TRBV30 to TRBJ1-2, with a possible D match to TRBD1 (6 bases). V lost 0 bases and J 4 bases, leaving 12 bases between the germline ends. The CDR3 covers 14 residues. CDR1 GTSNPN and CDR2 SVGIG come from the germline V gene (reference sequence). The CDR3 spells CAWSVSLDSYGYTF. CDR3 DNA sequence: TGTGCCTGGAGTGTAAGCCTGGACAGCTATGGCTACACCTTC.

J is TRBJ2-7 and V is TRBV7-9; the match to TRBD1 covers 7 bases. The V gene's germline CDR1 is SEHNR and CDR2 FQNEAQ (reference sequence). The CDR3 is 15 amino acids. J was trimmed by 0 bases and V by 4 bases; bases with no gene match: 6. The chain's CDR3 is CASSSRTGGSYEQYF. Here the CDR3 DNA reads TGTGCCAGCAGCTCAAGGACAGGAGGCTCCTACGAGCAGTACTTC. The whole variable domain, remainder taken from reference TRBV7-9 and TRBJ2-7, is DTGVSQNPRHKITKRGQNVTFRCDPISEHNRLYWYRQTLGQGPEFLTYFQNEAQLEKSRLLSDRFSAERPKGSFSTLEIQRTEQGDSAMYLCASSSRTGGSYEQYFGPGTRLTVT.

This sequence joins TRBV5-1 and TRBJ2-3; 7 bases are a match to TRBD2. CDR1 and CDR2 (germline): SGHRS, YFSETQ. After removal of 1 base from V and 4 bases from J, the junction contained 6 bases not matched to a gene. The CDR3 is 15 amino acids. In DNA form, the CDR3 reads TGCGCCAGCAGCTTGCCGGGAGGAGATGCAGATACGCAGTATTTT. This sequence encodes CASSLPGGDADTQYF.

The rearrangement joins TRBV5-1 to TRBJ1-1; D uncertain. Looked up from germline, CDR1 is SGHRS and CDR2 is YFSETQ. The CDR3 runs 13 residues. V was shortened by 2 bases and J by 5 bases, with 10 bases between the two germline ends. DNA for the CDR3: TGCGCCAGCAGCTTAGGGAGCCAGACTGAAGCTTTCTTT. Protein product: CASSLGSQTEAFF.

The chain carries TRBV30 and TRBJ2-3; perhaps TRBD1 as D (5 bases). This CDR3 has 12 amino acids. Germline V gives CDR1 GTSNPN, CDR2 SVGIG (reference sequence). With 1 base removed from V and 3 bases from J, the gap between germline ends came to 5 bases. This CDR3 reads CAWSEGTDTQYF. DNA for the CDR3: TGTGCCTGGAGTGAGGGGACAGATACGCAGTATTTT.

The chain couples TRBV5-1 to TRBJ1-2; D possibly corresponds to TRBD1 (6 bases). Trimming removed 4 bases at V and 8 bases at J, with 12 bases between. The CDR3 length is 12 residues. The V gene's germline CDR1 is SGHRS and CDR2 YFSETQ. The DNA of the CDR3 is TGCGCCAGCAGCAGCCAGGGGAACGGCTACACCTTC. It specifies CASSSQGNGYTF.

The chain combines TRBV2 with TRBJ1-1; D might be TRBD1 (6 bases). The CDR3 extends over 14 amino acids. The V end lost 5 bases, the J end lost 12 bases, and 22 bases lay between the germline ends. Per the germline V gene, CDR1 is SNHLY and CDR2 is FYNNEI. The CDR3 DNA reads TGTGCCAGCAGTCAGGGGCCCCCTACGGGGATGACTTTCTTT. Translating it yields CASSQGPPTGMTFF.

This clone has a single count. V is TRBV19 and J is TRBJ1-4, with 11 bases identical to TRBD1. V shed 4 bases and J 10 bases; nucleotides not matched to a gene: 8. This CDR3 contains 15 residues. Germline CDR1 is LNHDA and CDR2 is SQIVND (reference sequence). CDR3 bases: TGTGCCAGTAGTAGGTCGGGACAGGGGGAGCGAAAACTGTTTTTT. Translated: CASSRSGQGERKLFF.

V gene TRBV19 combines with J gene TRBJ1-3; D uncertain. Germline CDR1 LNHDA, CDR2 SQIVND (reference sequence). This CDR3 spans 12 amino acids. Trimming shortened V by 4 bases and J by 11 bases, and 12 bases separated the two germline ends. The CDR3 protein is CASSTPGESIYF. In DNA form, the CDR3 reads TGTGCCAGTAGTACCCCTGGGGAGTCCATATATTTT.

This chain joins TRBV5-1 and TRBJ2-1; TRBD1 matches at 12 bases. The germline gives CDR1 SGHRS, CDR2 YFSETQ. This CDR3 spans 16 amino acids. V shed 1 base, J shed 12 bases, and the junction held 11 bases outside the gene matches. The CDR3 nucleotides read TGCGCCAGCAGCTTGACCGGGACAGGGGGCTCTCTGGGGCAGTTCTTC. It is translated as CASSLTGTGGSLGQFF.

The rearrangement joins TRBV5-1 to TRBJ2-5; 14 bases fit TRBD2. CDR1 and CDR2 from the germline V gene are SGHRS and YFSETQ. There are 15 residues in the CDR3. J was trimmed by 5 bases and V by 6 bases; bases with no gene match: 6. CDR3 nucleotide sequence: TGCGCCAGCATGACTAGCGGGAGGGCGGGTGAGACCCAGTACTTC. Translation: CASMTSGRAGETQYF.

This clone occurred once. The genes are TRBV7-9 and TRBJ2-7; perhaps TRBD1 as D (6 bases). The CDR3 runs 14 residues. Germline loops: CDR1 SEHNR, CDR2 FQNEAQ (reference sequence). V was cut by 3 bases and J by 6 bases, with 15 bases left in between. Written as DNA, the CDR3 is TGTGCCAGCAGCTTTGACAGGCTCTCCAGCGAGCAGTACTTC. Protein product: CASSFDRLSSEQYF.

A few counts support this clone. The chain uses TRBV19 and TRBJ2-7, with no clear D. The CDR3 spans 18 residues. In germline, CDR1 is LNHDA, CDR2 SQIVND (reference sequence). The V gene lost 4 bases and the J gene lost 1 base, with 23 bases spanning the gap. The CDR3 bases are TGTGCCAGTAGTACCTTCGGAACAGCAAACAGCAGATCCTACGAGCAGTACTTC. Translated, it gives CASSTFGTANSRSYEQYF.

CDR3 nucleotide sequence: TGCGCCAGCAGCTTGAGGGCGGGAGGGCCAAGGGTCGAGCAGTACTTC. This sequence encodes CASSLRAGGPRVEQYF. This rearrangement joins TRBV5-1 to TRBJ2-7; 9 bases fit TRBD2. V trimming: 1 base; J trimming: 6 bases; junction bases outside the gene matches: 11. Germline V CDR1 and CDR2: SGHRS, YFSETQ. The CDR3 contains 16 residues.

This chain connects TRBV7-2 to TRBJ1-2; D is perhaps TRBD1 (6 bases). Germline V CDR1 and CDR2: SGHTA, FQGNSA. The ends were cut back, 5 bases at V and 4 bases at J, with 11 bases in the middle. The CDR3 is 13 residues long. CDR3 in DNA: TGTGCCAGCAGCCCCACAGGGTTCTATGGCTACACCTTC. This translates into CASSPTGFYGYTF.

This CDR3 is CASSLSSVAGGAGGELFF. The DNA for the CDR3 is TGTGCCAGCAGCTTAAGTAGCGTGGCAGGGGGCGCGGGCGGGGAGCTGTTTTTT. The genes are TRBV7-2 and TRBJ2-2, with TRBD1 matching 8 bases. The CDR3 is 18 residues long. Germline values: CDR1 SGHTA, CDR2 FQGNSA. V lost 2 bases, J lost 7 bases, and 15 bases stayed unmatched. Based on the CDR3 plus reference TRBV7-2 and TRBJ2-2, the full variable domain is GAGVSQSPSNKVTEKGKDVELRCDPISGHTALYWYRQSLGQGLEFLIYFQGNSAPDKSGLPSDRFSAERTGGSVSTLTIQRTQQEDSAVYLCASSLSSVAGGAGGELFFGEGSRLTVL.

The chain is built from TRBV19 and TRBJ2-6; 7 bases are shared with TRBD2. The CDR3 totals 19 residues. V lost 8 bases and J lost 2; bases outside the gene matches: 18. Looked up from germline, CDR1 is LNHDA and CDR2 is SQIVND (reference sequence). CDR3 amino acids: CASRPAGSLSIPGANVLTF. The CDR3 coding sequence is TGTGCCAGTCGCCCAGCGGGATCCCTCAGTATTCCTGGGGCCAACGTCCTGACTTTC.

This rearrangement joins TRBV2 to TRBJ1-5; unclear D gene. V dropped 8 bases and J dropped 0 bases, with 8 bases sitting between them. Germline assignment: CDR1 SNHLY and CDR2 FYNNEI. This CDR3 spans 13 amino acids. The CDR3 sequence is CASGEDSNQPQHF. DNA of the CDR3: TGTGCCAGCGGAGAGGATAGCAATCAGCCCCAGCATTTT. Variable domain in full (rest from reference TRBV2 and TRBJ1-5): EPEVTQTPSHQVTQMGQEVILRCVPISNHLYFYWYRQILGQKVEFLVSFYNNEISEKSEIFDDQFSVERPDGSNFTLKIRSTKLEDSAMYFCASGEDSNQPQHFGDGTRLSIL.

V and J are TRBV3-1 (or the pseudogene TRBV3-2) and TRBJ2-7, with 7 bases identical to TRBD1. This CDR3 is 14 amino acids long. Germline values: CDR1 LGHDT, CDR2 YNNKEL (reference sequence). The junction had 4 bases not matched to a gene; V was cut back by 4 bases and J by 1 base. The CDR3 DNA is TGTGCCAGCAGCCGCTGGGACAGATCCTACGAGCAGTACTTC. Translated: CASSRWDRSYEQYF.